Listed below are T cell receptor beta chains from one sample, sequenced in a study of T cell responses to AZD1222 COVID-19 vaccine. Libraries were prepared by immunoSEQ multiplex PCR; TCRdb keeps only in-frame clonotypes and omits some of them. The table includes about 82,000 clones, roughly 88% detected once. Sequenced here: peripheral blood, sampled 28 days after the second AZD1222 dose. These receptors came from an adult who received the AZD1222 COVID-19 vaccine. Each CDR3 is given with its conserved first and last residue. Fields, in order: CDR3 length, D gene, V gene, clone size, J gene, CDR3 protein, CDR3 DNA. A D gene is named only where the DNA matches it firmly. Part of the rows lack a size; the others show once, few, many or a class for expanded clones.

14	.	TRBV7-9	.	TRBJ2-2	CASTLSPNTGELFF	TGTGCCAGCACCCTAAGTCCGAACACCGGGGAGCTGTTTTTT
15	.	TRBV28	.	TRBJ2-4	CASSFEGGSGNIQYF	TGTGCCAGCAGTTTCGAGGGGGGTAGTGGAAACATTCAGTACTTC
11	.	TRBV2	once	TRBJ1-2	CASRNRGGYTF	TGTGCCAGCAGGAATAGGGGTGGCTACACCTTC
12	.	TRBV9	.	TRBJ2-5	CASSVPKETQYF	TGTGCCAGCAGCGTACCCAAAGAGACCCAGTACTTC
14	.	TRBV15	.	TRBJ1-5	CATSRVGGVEPQHF	TGTGCCACCAGCAGAGTCGGGGGCGTTGAGCCCCAGCATTTT
14	.	TRBV5-1	once	TRBJ2-3	CASTERGDTDTQYF	TGCGCCAGCACCGAGAGGGGGGACACAGATACGCAGTATTTT
14	TRBD1	TRBV10-3	.	TRBJ1-3	CAISDTGAGNTIYF	TGTGCCATCAGTGATACAGGGGCTGGAAACACCATATATTTT
16	TRBD1	TRBV7-8	.	TRBJ1-3	CASSFTGTGPGNTIYF	TGTGCCAGCAGCTTCACCGGGACAGGGCCTGGAAACACCATATATTTT
16	TRBD1	TRBV27	.	TRBJ1-2	CASRTSGGATGYGYTF	TGTGCCAGCAGGACCTCAGGGGGCGCGACTGGCTATGGCTACACCTTC
15	TRBD1	TRBV5-6	.	TRBJ1-3	CASSLGTAPGNTIYF	TGTGCCAGCAGCCTCGGGACAGCACCTGGAAACACCATATATTTT
12	TRBD2	TRBV19	.	TRBJ2-1	CAAGTTLNEQFF	TGTGCGGCCGGGACTACTCTCAATGAGCAGTTCTTC
15	TRBD1	TRBV6-5	.	TRBJ1-1	CASSPGQGVNTEAFF	TGTGCCAGCAGTCCGGGACAGGGGGTGAACACTGAAGCTTTCTTT
18	TRBD2	TRBV4-3	few	TRBJ2-1	CASSQDRSASGRGYEQFF	TGCGCCAGCAGCCAAGATAGGTCGGCTAGCGGGAGGGGGTATGAGCAGTTCTTC
16	TRBD1	TRBV6-5	.	TRBJ1-2	CASSYGRGPTNYGYTF	TGTGCCAGCAGTTACGGCAGGGGGCCGACTAACTATGGCTACACCTTC
15	.	TRBV4-3	.	TRBJ1-4	CASSQQTGPNEKLFF	TGCGCCAGCAGCCAACAAACAGGGCCCAATGAAAAACTGTTTTTT
14	.	TRBV14	.	TRBJ1-1	CASSPDRENTEAFF	TGTGCCAGCAGCCCAGATAGGGAGAACACTGAAGCTTTCTTT
15	.	TRBV19	.	TRBJ1-5	CASSIARDGNQPQHF	TGTGCCAGTAGTATAGCCCGGGACGGTAATCAGCCCCAGCATTTT
13	.	TRBV28	.	TRBJ1-5	CASDGGGNQPQHF	TGTGCCAGCGACGGGGGAGGCAATCAGCCCCAGCATTTT
16	TRBD1	TRBV27	.	TRBJ1-5	CASSPLWTGNNQPQHF	TGTGCCAGCAGTCCGCTTTGGACAGGGAACAATCAGCCCCAGCATTTT
12	.	TRBV28	.	TRBJ1-1	CASTLTPGGAFF	TGTGCCAGCACCTTGACCCCCGGGGGCGCTTTCTTT
13	TRBD2	TRBV28	.	TRBJ2-7	CASSSGAGTSFNF	TGTGCCAGCAGTTCCGGGGCCGGGACTAGCTTTAACTTC
14	TRBD1	TRBV28	.	TRBJ1-2	CASSGGQGAGGYTF	TGTGCCAGCAGCGGGGGACAGGGGGCTGGTGGCTACACCTTC
17	TRBD2	TRBV4-3	.	TRBJ2-7	CASSQVLTSGRAYEQYF	TGCGCCAGCAGCCAAGTCTTGACTAGCGGGAGGGCCTACGAGCAGTACTTC
13	.	TRBV7-2	.	TRBJ1-2	CASSLDSRGGYTF	TGTGCCAGCAGCTTAGACTCTCGGGGGGGCTACACCTTC
15	TRBD1	TRBV11-2	.	TRBJ1-2	CASSLAAGTGAGYTF	TGTGCCAGCAGCCTTGCCGCCGGGACAGGGGCCGGCTACACCTTC
15	TRBD2	TRBV7-8	few	TRBJ2-1	CASSLGSGGANEQFF	TGTGCCAGCAGCTTAGGAAGCGGGGGGGCCAATGAGCAGTTCTTC
15	TRBD1	TRBV7-8	.	TRBJ2-3	CASHAGTGSSDTQYF	TGTGCCAGCCATGCCGGGACAGGCTCTTCAGATACGCAGTATTTT
13	.	TRBV2	many	TRBJ1-5	CASSGDSNQPQHF	TGTGCCAGCAGTGGTGACAGCAATCAGCCCCAGCATTTT
16	TRBD1	TRBV7-9	few	TRBJ1-2	CASSSARGQGSDGYTF	TGTGCCAGCAGCTCGGCGAGGGGACAGGGGTCCGATGGCTACACCTTC
13	TRBD1	TRBV28	.	TRBJ1-2	CASSGGRGWGYTF	TGTGCCAGCAGTGGGGGCAGGGGGTGGGGCTACACCTTC
15	.	TRBV19	.	TRBJ2-1	CASSSGGFNYNEQFF	TGTGCCAGTAGTTCCGGGGGCTTCAACTACAATGAGCAGTTCTTC
14	.	TRBV5-4	many	TRBJ1-3	CASSYGSSGNTIYF	TGTGCCAGCAGCTACGGGTCCTCTGGAAACACCATATATTTT
13	.	TRBV27	.	TRBJ1-2	CASSFIGFKGYTF	TGTGCCAGCAGTTTTATAGGGTTCAAGGGCTACACCTTC
14	.	TRBV9	.	TRBJ2-5	CASSVGTVQETQYF	TGTGCCAGCAGCGTAGGTACAGTACAAGAGACCCAGTACTTC
16	.	TRBV5-4	.	TRBJ2-1	CASSLDGASSYNEQFF	TGTGCCAGCAGCTTGGACGGTGCTAGCTCCTACAATGAGCAGTTCTTC
12	.	TRBV2	.	TRBJ2-4	CASSERAAKGRF	TGTGCCAGCAGTGAACGGGCAGCCAAAGGACGCTTC
17	.	TRBV19	few	TRBJ1-4	CASRPVGVTTTNEKLFF	TGTGCCAGTAGACCGGTCGGGGTGACAACAACTAATGAAAAACTGTTTTTT
13	TRBD1	TRBV6-2/TRBV6-3	few	TRBJ1-2	CASSRTGGSGYTF	TGTGCCAGCAGCAGGACAGGGGGCTCTGGCTACACCTTC
13	.	TRBV6-5	.	TRBJ2-1	CASWPGTGNEQFF	TGTGCCAGCTGGCCGGGAACAGGCAATGAGCAGTTCTTC
14	TRBD1	TRBV18	.	TRBJ1-4	CASSPDRVAEKLFF	TGTGCCAGCTCACCCGACAGGGTGGCTGAAAAACTGTTTTTT
13	TRBD1	TRBV10-3	.	TRBJ1-1	CAISETGVSEAFF	TGTGCCATCAGTGAAACAGGGGTCTCTGAAGCTTTCTTT
10	.	TRBV2	.	TRBJ2-1	CASRGGEQFF	TGTGCCAGCAGAGGGGGTGAGCAGTTCTTC
12	.	TRBV7-9	few	TRBJ1-4	CASSSASEKLFF	TGTGCCAGCAGCTCAGCGAGTGAAAAACTGTTTTTT